The text below deals with one TCR beta chain. Its antigen remains unidentified. Germline V gene sequence: CDR1 SGHKS, CDR2 YYEKEE (reference sequence). The CDR3 contains 13 residues. V lost 4 bases to trimming and J lost 4 bases, with 9 bases between them. MiXCR was run by TCRdb on the 5' RACE reads, yielding one entry per CDR3 protein. The profile shows approximately 70,000 distinct CDR3 sequences, 10% to 13% of them singletons. This specimen belongs to a study of neurological immune-mediated disorders. Findings and limits, study-wide: No CDR3 amino acid sequences recurred among expanded clones across subjects, suggesting private repertoires in all groups.

The time point here: longitudinal time-point 1 (baseline). The clonotype comes from a man aged 25 to 40 in good health. V is TRBV5-5 and J is TRBJ2-1, with D hard to call. Sequences were obtained from PBMCs. The CDR3 is CASSLTAYNEQFF. The DNA of the CDR3 is TGTGCCAGCAGCCTGACGGCTTACAATGAGCAGTTCTTC.